The 30 T cell receptor beta chains presented below share a single source sample, sequenced in a study of blood T cells in healthy people across ages. A second about 7 to 12 cycle PCR used barcoded and J-beta primers. Via MiXCR, TCRdb re-called the 5' RACE reads, giving one row per CDR3 protein. The sample shows hundreds of thousands of distinct CDR3 sequences, around 50% of them seen only once. The source material was blood. These receptor sequences come from a man aged 40-49 years in good health.

V is TRBV4-3 and J is TRBJ2-7, with a tentative D call TRBD2 (6 bases). The CDR3 has 15 residues. Germline V gene lookup returns CDR1 LGHNA and CDR2 YSLEER. Trimming took off 2 bases at V and 3 bases at J, with 14 bases between the two ends. The CDR3 nucleotides are TGCGCCAGCAGCCAATCCGGGAGCACACTCTACGAGCAGTACTTC. This translates into CASSQSGSTLYEQYF.

V usage is TRBV2 and J usage is TRBJ2-5; D ambiguous. The J call may be mistaken, given a closer DNA end match to TRBJ2-7. The CDR3 is made up of 11 amino acids. The V gene's germline CDR1 is SNHLY and CDR2 FYNNEI. The CDR3 loop is CASRNNYEQYF. The DNA for the CDR3 is TGTGCCAGCAGGAATAACTACGAGCAGTACTTC.

The V and J genes are TRBV28 and TRBJ2-5; 7 bases are shared with TRBD1. This CDR3 region has 15 residues. Per germline, CDR1 MDHEN and CDR2 SYDVKM. J lost 3 bases, V lost 8 bases, and 12 bases had no gene match. The CDR3 region is CASGTQGSRKETQYF. The DNA of the CDR3 is TGTGCCAGCGGAACACAGGGGTCGCGGAAAGAGACCCAGTACTTC. Drawing the rest from reference TRBV28 and TRBJ2-5, the complete variable domain is DVKVTQSSRYLVKRTGEKVFLECVQDMDHENMFWYRQDPGLGLRLIYFSYDVKMKEKGDIPEGYSVSREKKERFSLILESASTNQTSMYLCASGTQGSRKETQYFGPGTRLLVL.

This clonotype was observed a few times. The chain recombines TRBV7-2 with TRBJ2-7; 7 bases are shared with TRBD1. In germline, CDR1 is SGHTA, CDR2 FQGNSA. CDR3 length: 13 residues. The trim removed 4 bases at V and 5 bases at J, leaving 5 bases unmatched. CDR3 amino acids: CASSWKDRDEQYF. The DNA for the CDR3 is TGTGCCAGCAGCTGGAAAGACAGGGACGAGCAGTACTTC. The complete variable domain, with remaining parts taken from reference TRBV7-2 and TRBJ2-7, reads GAGVSQSPSNKVTEKGKDVELRCDPISGHTALYWYRQSLGQGLEFLIYFQGNSAPDKSGLPSDRFSAERTGGSVSTLTIQRTQQEDSAVYLCASSWKDRDEQYFGPGTRLTVT.

The chain is built from TRBV20-1 and TRBJ1-1; 10 bases are a match to TRBD1. The CDR3 runs 14 residues. V was clipped by 5 bases and J by 1 base; unmatched bases: 4. Germline V lookup: CDR1 DFQATT, CDR2 SNEGSKA (reference sequence). Written as DNA, the CDR3 is TGCAGTGCTGGGACAGGGGCGACGAACACTGAAGCTTTCTTT. Amino acid sequence: CSAGTGATNTEAFF.

The V and J genes are TRBV11-2 and TRBJ2-1, with D unclear. CDR1 is SGHAT and CDR2 is FQNNGV in the germline V gene. Deletions cut 1 base from V and 7 bases from J, with 11 bases between. This CDR3 contains 14 residues. The CDR3 DNA reads as TGTGCCAGCAGCTTAGTCGGGCCCTTTAATGAGCAGTTCTTC. Translation gives CASSLVGPFNEQFF.

This rearrangement joins TRBV29-1 to TRBJ2-7; 8 bases line up with TRBD2. There are 16 residues in the CDR3. CDR1 SQVTM and CDR2 ANQGSEA come from the germline V gene. J gave up 3 bases and V 4 bases, and 14 bases lay outside the gene matches. The CDR3 loop reads CSVGGGGAGVDYEQYF. CDR3 DNA sequence: TGCAGCGTTGGGGGGGGCGGAGCGGGAGTGGACTACGAGCAGTACTTC.

Concerning this clonotype: One end of the junction varies from germline; a read error may be responsible. The chain combines TRBV20-1 with TRBJ1-5; TRBD1 might be the D (6 bases). Germline V gene sequence: CDR1 DFQATT, CDR2 SNEGSKA (reference sequence). CDR3 length: 14 residues. The CDR3 nucleotides are TGCAGCGCTAGTCGGGGACATAGCAATCAGCCCCAGCATTTT. This sequence encodes CSASRGHSNQPQHF.

The table lists this clonotype with a few counts. The J gene is TRBJ2-3, the V gene TRBV6-6; D ambiguous. Trimming removed 5 bases from V and 5 bases from J, with 14 bases in between. The CDR3 sequence is 14 residues long. Germline V gives CDR1 MNHNY, CDR2 SVGAGI (reference sequence). The CDR3, as DNA: TGTGCCAGCAGTGCCCGTTCGGCACAAGATACGCAGTATTTT. Protein product: CASSARSAQDTQYF.

For this clonotype: A junction boundary mismatches the germline segment, possibly from a read error. The chain links TRBV27 to TRBJ1-4, with 10 bases that match TRBD1. This CDR3 has 15 amino acids. CDR1 MNHEY and CDR2 SMNVEV come from the germline V gene (reference sequence). The CDR3 loop reads CTSSRYGTGAEKLFF. The CDR3 DNA sequence: TGTACCAGCAGTCGATACGGGACAGGGGCGGAAAAACTGTTTTTT.

This clonotype was counted once. This sequence joins TRBV20-1 and TRBJ2-3; 12 bases map to TRBD2. J was trimmed by 5 bases and V by 2 bases; bases with no gene match: 5. CDR3 length: 15 residues. Germline lookup yields CDR1 DFQATT and CDR2 SNEGSKA (reference sequence). This chain's CDR3 is CSARPLAGGGDTQYF. The CDR3 DNA sequence: TGCAGTGCTAGACCACTAGCGGGAGGCGGAGATACGCAGTATTTT.

This clonotype was picked up a small number of times. In DNA form, the CDR3 reads TGTGCCAGCCGGGAACAGGTTAACTACGAGCAGTACTTC. Its translation: CASREQVNYEQYF. V gene TRBV6-1 combines with J gene TRBJ2-7; possibly TRBD1 or TRBD2 for D (5 bases each). The CDR3 contains 13 residues. Germline V gene data show CDR1 as MNHNS and CDR2 as SASEGT. V lost 8 bases and J lost 3, with 14 bases in between.

The chain uses TRBV28 and TRBJ1-2; D ambiguous. The ends were cut back, 1 base at V and 6 bases at J, with 18 bases in the middle. CDR1 and CDR2 (germline): MDHEN, SYDVKM. The CDR3 has 16 residues. CDR3 DNA: TGTGCCAGCAGTTTATCCCCAATAATCAGCGGGGATGGCTACACCTTC. Translating gives CASSLSPIISGDGYTF.

The genes are TRBV2 and TRBJ1-1; D unclear. The CDR3 spans 11 residues. Germline V gene sequence: CDR1 SNHLY, CDR2 FYNNEI. V was trimmed by 6 bases and J by 0 bases, leaving 2 bases between them. CDR3 amino acids: CASRLNTEAFF. The CDR3 nucleotides read TGTGCCAGCAGATTGAACACTGAAGCTTTCTTT.

The CDR3 DNA reads TGTGCCAGCAGTGAAGCCGGGACAGGGGGCAATACGCAGTATTTT. Translating gives CASSEAGTGGNTQYF. J is TRBJ2-3 and V is TRBV6-1; 12 positions agree with TRBD1. V shed 0 bases and J 7 bases; nucleotides not matched to a gene: 2. This CDR3 is built from 15 residues. CDR1 is MNHNS, CDR2 SASEGT, per germline.

This chain links TRBV7-2 with TRBJ2-3, with 12 bases lining up with TRBD2. Germline V lookup: CDR1 SGHTA, CDR2 FQGNSA. Trimming cost V 3 bases and J 4 bases; bases outside gene matches: 2. This CDR3 region has 15 residues. The CDR3 coding sequence is TGTGCCAGCAGCTTTAGGACTAGCGGGGCAGATACGCAGTATTTT. It specifies CASSFRTSGADTQYF.

V gene TRBV24-1 combines with J gene TRBJ1-2; D is unclear. Trimming removed 3 bases from V and 8 bases from J, with 12 bases in between. This CDR3 contains 13 residues. Germline loops: CDR1 KGHDR, CDR2 SFDVKD. In DNA form, the CDR3 reads TGTGCCACCAGTGATCCCGGGCTCGGAGGCTACACCTTC. Translating gives CATSDPGLGGYTF.

The rearrangement uses TRBV7-2 and TRBJ2-3; D is ambiguous. V was trimmed by 5 bases and J by 6 bases, leaving 12 bases between them. Per germline, CDR1 SGHTA and CDR2 FQGNSA. CDR3 size: 13 residues. The CDR3 loop is CASSVGGKDTQYF. In DNA, the CDR3 is TGTGCCAGCAGCGTAGGTGGGAAGGATACGCAGTATTTT.

The V and J genes are TRBV2 and TRBJ2-3; no firm D call. Germline CDR1 reads SNHLY; CDR2 reads FYNNEI. CDR3 length: 16 amino acids. V was cut by 2 bases and J by 1 base, with 13 bases left in between. In DNA, the CDR3 is TGTGCCAGCAGTGAATTAGGTGGCGGAGGCACAGATACGCAGTATTTT. Translation: CASSELGGGGTDTQYF.

This chain connects TRBV12-3 or TRBV12-4 to TRBJ2-1, with no clear D. Deletions cut 6 bases from V and 12 bases from J, with 18 bases between. CDR3 length: 13 amino acids. The CDR3 DNA reads TGTGCCAGCAGGACCCGTGGGGTCGATGGGCAGTTCTTC. Residues: CASRTRGVDGQFF.

The rearrangement joins TRBV18 to TRBJ2-7, with D possibly TRBD1 on 5 matching bases. The CDR3 sequence is 12 residues long. V was clipped by 6 bases and J by 7 bases, with 13 bases between them. Germline lookup yields CDR1 KGHSH and CDR2 LQKENI. CDR3 DNA: TGTGCCAGCTCTCCGAAGGACAAGGAGCAGTACTTC. Translated, it gives CASSPKDKEQYF.

This sequence joins TRBV11-1 and TRBJ1-1; the match to TRBD1 covers 7 bases. The CDR3 loop spans 15 amino acids. V shed 5 bases and J 0 bases; nucleotides not matched to a gene: 6. Looked up from germline, CDR1 is SGHAT and CDR2 is FQDESV (reference sequence). DNA of the CDR3: TGTGCCAGCAGCCTAAAGACAGGGCTGAACACTGAAGCTTTCTTT. This gives the protein CASSLKTGLNTEAFF.

The rearrangement joins TRBV29-1 to TRBJ2-1; 7 nucleotides align to TRBD2. Unmatched junction bases numbered 15, after V lost 1 base and J lost 9 bases. The CDR3 totals 16 residues. The germline gives CDR1 SQVTM, CDR2 ANQGSEA. The CDR3 nucleotides read TGCAGCGTTGAAGGGGGCTGGGCGGGAGCCCCCGGTGAGCAGTTCTTC. Its protein is CSVEGGWAGAPGEQFF.

The V and J genes are TRBV15 and TRBJ2-3; D possibly corresponds to TRBD2 (5 bases). The CDR3 spans 16 residues. CDR1 LNHNV and CDR2 YYDKDF come from the germline V gene (reference sequence). V lost 1 base, J lost 1 base, and 12 bases lay in between. CDR3 amino acids: CATSRAEASRTDTQYF. CDR3 DNA sequence: TGTGCCACCAGCAGAGCGGAGGCATCACGCACAGATACGCAGTATTTT. Full variable domain (outside the CDR3, taken from reference TRBV15 and TRBJ2-3): DAMVIQNPRYQVTQFGKPVTLSCSQTLNHNVMYWYQQKSSQAPKLLFHYYDKDFNNEADTPDNFQSRRPNTSFCFLDIRSPGLGDTAMYLCATSRAEASRTDTQYFGPGTRLTVL.

The genes are TRBV28 and TRBJ2-2, with 11 bases that match TRBD2. The V gene end was trimmed by 5 bases and the J gene end by 7 bases; junction bases not matched to a gene: 6. The CDR3 contains 15 residues. Germline V lookup: CDR1 MDHEN, CDR2 SYDVKM. This CDR3 is CASSTTSGIVGELFF. CDR3 DNA sequence: TGTGCCAGCAGTACGACTAGCGGGATAGTCGGGGAGCTGTTTTTT.

The chain combines TRBV28 with TRBJ1-5; 9 positions agree with TRBD1. The CDR3 loop spans 16 amino acids. V gave up 5 bases and J gave up 3 bases; unmatched junction bases: 8. Germline CDR1 MDHEN, CDR2 SYDVKM. The CDR3 DNA follows: TGTGCCAGCAGTACCCGGGACAGGGCCTACAATCAGCCCCAGCATTTT. Translating it yields CASSTRDRAYNQPQHF.

The chain uses TRBV6-2 or TRBV6-3 and TRBJ2-2, with D tentatively TRBD2 (5 bases). Germline lookup yields CDR1 MNHEY and CDR2 SVGEGT. This CDR3 comprises 14 residues. Trimming removed 6 bases at V and 7 bases at J, with 15 bases between. This chain's CDR3 is CASSGNFMSGELFF. The CDR3 region has the DNA TGTGCCAGCAGCGGGAATTTTATGAGCGGGGAGCTGTTTTTT.

The chain carries TRBV20-1 and TRBJ2-5, with TRBD2 as a possible D gene (7 bases). V lost 5 bases and J lost 0, with 13 bases in between. The germline CDR1 and CDR2 sequences are DFQATT and SNEGSKA (reference sequence). The CDR3 consists of 14 residues. The CDR3 region has the DNA TGCAGTGCTCAAAGGGGGGGCTACCAAGAGACCCAGTACTTC. Translating gives CSAQRGGYQETQYF.

The chain couples TRBV6-2 or TRBV6-3 to TRBJ2-7; 9 bases fit TRBD1. Germline trimming cut 4 bases from V and 2 bases from J; bases unmatched to any gene: 12. The CDR3 contains 17 residues. The germline gives CDR1 MNHEY, CDR2 SVGEGT. This chain's CDR3 is CASSSQDRGLSAYEQYF. The CDR3 DNA reads as TGTGCCAGCAGTTCACAGGACAGGGGACTCTCAGCCTACGAGCAGTACTTC.

The CDR3 loop reads CASSAGGQYNEQFF. In DNA form, the CDR3 reads TGTGCCAGCAGCGCGGGGGGACAGTACAATGAGCAGTTCTTC. The chain recombines TRBV2 with TRBJ2-1; maybe TRBD2 (8 bases). Germline values: CDR1 SNHLY, CDR2 FYNNEI. Trimming cost V 6 bases and J 4 bases, with 13 bases left between them. This CDR3 is built from 14 residues. The full variable domain, in which reference TRBV2 and TRBJ2-1 provide the parts outside the CDR3, is EPEVTQTPSHQVTQMGQEVILRCVPISNHLYFYWYRQILGQKVEFLVSFYNNEISEKSEIFDDQFSVERPDGSNFTLKIRSTKLEDSAMYFCASSAGGQYNEQFFGPGTRLTVL.